A selection of T cell receptor beta chains follows, all from one sample in a study of blood T cell repertoires in COVID-19. Generated by immunoSEQ multiplex PCR, the TCRdb table keeps only in-frame clones and is missing some. The sample consists of about 140,000 clones, just under 90% of them appearing once. Material: peripheral blood. These TCRs come from a woman between 40 and 55 years old with acute or convalescent COVID-19. CDR3s include the opening cysteine and the closing phenylalanine or tryptophan. The D gene is left open where the match is weak. Not all rows give a size; the values are once, few, many and, for expanded clones, a class.

>TRBJ2-3|NA|TRBV7-2|TRBD1
TGTGCCAGCAGGTACGTCGGGACAGGGTTATACGGCACAGATACGCAGTATTTT
CASRYVGTGLYGTDTQYF
>TRBJ2-1|NA|TRBV7-8|TRBD1
TGTGCCAGCAGCGGCCAGAGGCCCGGGACAGGGAGTGAGCAGTTCTTC
CASSGQRPGTGSEQFF
>TRBJ2-1|NA|TRBV5-4|NA
TGTGCCAGCAGCTTGGAGGCCACGGGAGTATACAATGAGCAGTTCTTC
CASSLEATGVYNEQFF
>TRBJ2-5|NA|TRBV27|TRBD2
TGTGCCAGCAGTTTATATACCCGGACTAGCGGCCTCCAAGAGACCCAGTACTTC
CASSLYTRTSGLQETQYF
>TRBJ2-1|NA|TRBV24-1|NA
TGTGCCACCAGTGAGTCCCCCCTATTAGGGGGGGCCCATGAGCAGTTCTTC
CATSESPLLGGAHEQFF
>TRBJ1-3|NA|TRBV3-1/TRBV3-2|NA
TGTGCCAGCAGCCCCAGGGCGATCTCTGGAAACACCATATATTTT
CASSPRAISGNTIYF
>TRBJ1-1|NA|TRBV25-1|TRBD1
TGTGCCAGCAGTGAATTGACAGGGGACACTGAAGCTTTCTTT
CASSELTGDTEAFF
>TRBJ1-5|NA|TRBV18|NA
TGTGCCAGCTCACCAGAGAATAGCAATCAGCCCCAGCATTTT
CASSPENSNQPQHF
>TRBJ2-3|once|TRBV25-1|NA
TGTGCCAGCAGTGGGGCAGTCACAGATACGCAGTATTTT
CASSGAVTDTQYF
>TRBJ1-5|NA|TRBV7-8|TRBD1
TGTGCCAGCATCCCGACAGGGGCCAATCAGCCCCAGCATTTT
CASIPTGANQPQHF
>TRBJ2-7|NA|TRBV19|NA
TGTGCCAGTATGCCAGGGCTGTTTCCCTACGAGCAGTACTTC
CASMPGLFPYEQYF
>TRBJ1-1|NA|TRBV5-1|NA
TGCGCCAGCAGCCAAACAGGGTACGTCGCTGAAGCTTTCTTT
CASSQTGYVAEAFF
>TRBJ1-1|NA|TRBV12-3/TRBV12-4|TRBD1
TGTGCCAGCACCTGGGGGACAGGGGAGTCAGCTTTCTTT
CASTWGTGESAFF
>TRBJ2-7|NA|TRBV5-4|NA
TGTGCCAGCAGCTTGGGGGGACTGACTACCTACGAGCAGTACTTC
CASSLGGLTTYEQYF
>TRBJ1-3|NA|TRBV7-2|NA
TGTGCCAGCAGCTTAGGACAGGCCGACTCTGGAAACACCATATATTTT
CASSLGQADSGNTIYF
>TRBJ2-2|NA|TRBV4-1|TRBD2
TGCGCCAGCAGCCAAGAGCGGGAGCCTTACACCGGGGAGCTGTTTTTT
CASSQEREPYTGELFF
>TRBJ1-2|NA|TRBV5-1|TRBD1
TGCGCCAGCAGCTTGACGGGACAGGGGGCTCTCGTGAGTGGCTACACCTTC
CASSLTGQGALVSGYTF
>TRBJ2-1|few|TRBV7-3|TRBD1
TGTGCCAGCAGTCCGGGACAGGGTCACTACAATGAGCAGTTCTTC
CASSPGQGHYNEQFF
>TRBJ2-7|NA|TRBV6-1|NA
TGTGCCAGCAGTGATGGTGGCAGGGGCTACGAGCAGTACTTC
CASSDGGRGYEQYF
>TRBJ1-4|NA|TRBV29-1|TRBD1
TGCAGCGTTAAAGCCGGGACAGGGCCTGAAAAACTGTTTTTT
CSVKAGTGPEKLFF
>TRBJ2-7|few|TRBV5-1|TRBD1
TGCGCCAGCAGCTTGATCAGGGGGAGCCTCTACGAGCAGTACTTC
CASSLIRGSLYEQYF
>TRBJ2-5|NA|TRBV12-5|NA
TGTGCTAGTGGGGTTGACAGCAAAGAGACCCAGTACTTC
CASGVDSKETQYF